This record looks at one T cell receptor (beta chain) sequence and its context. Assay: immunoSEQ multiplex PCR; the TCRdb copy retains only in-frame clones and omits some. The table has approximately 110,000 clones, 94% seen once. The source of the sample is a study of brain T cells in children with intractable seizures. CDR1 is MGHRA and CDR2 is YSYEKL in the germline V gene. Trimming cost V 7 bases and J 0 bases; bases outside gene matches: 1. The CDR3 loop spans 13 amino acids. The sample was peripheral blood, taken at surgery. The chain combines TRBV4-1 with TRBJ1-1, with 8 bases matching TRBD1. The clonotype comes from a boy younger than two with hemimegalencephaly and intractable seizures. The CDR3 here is CASMDRVNTEAFF. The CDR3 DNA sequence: TGCGCCAGCATGGACAGGGTGAACACTGAAGCTTTCTTT.